This TCR beta chain was captured by sequencing in a study of control samples from healthy donors and cancer patients. The assay was immunoSEQ multiplex PCR, and TCRdb's table has in-frame clones only and misses some. This sample has under 130,000 clones, with around 82% found just once. Sequenced input: blood. The TCR comes from a woman between 45 and 65 years old in good health.

This CDR3 reads CASSPSGRESEQFF. Written as DNA, the CDR3 is TGTGCCAGCAGTCCCAGCGGGAGGGAGAGTGAGCAGTTCTTC. The genes are TRBV6-4 and TRBJ2-1, with TRBD2 matching over 10 bases. V trimming: 5 bases; J trimming: 9 bases; junction bases outside the gene matches: 7. Germline assignment: CDR1 MRHNA and CDR2 SNTAGT. The CDR3 sequence is 14 residues long.